The TCR beta chain under discussion was sequenced for a study of blood T cell repertoires in COVID-19. Here immunoSEQ multiplex PCR was the method, and the copy in TCRdb shows in-frame clones only, minus some. Among about 140,000 clones listed, 80% to 85% were seen once. Per germline, CDR1 LGHNA and CDR2 YSLEER. V dropped 1 base and J dropped 2 bases, with 8 bases sitting between them. CDR3 length: 14 residues. Concerning this clone: This sample also contains other DNA sequences that code for the same CDR3.

This chain connects TRBV4-3 to TRBJ1-1; TRBD1 is a possible D gene (5 bases). The sequence derives from a man aged 70-80 years who had been exposed to COVID-19. Specimen: PBMCs or T cells enriched from blood (not recorded which). The DNA for the CDR3 is TGCGCCAGCAGCCAAGGGGGACTAAACACTGAAGCTTTCTTT. This translates into CASSQGGLNTEAFF.